This TCR beta chain was profiled in a study of blood T cell repertoires in COVID-19. Sequencing used immunoSEQ multiplex PCR; TCRdb keeps in-frame clones, though not all of them. Of roughly 160,000 clones listed, approximately 90% are singletons. Germline V gives CDR1 ENHRY, CDR2 SYGVKD. V shed 3 bases and J 7 bases; nucleotides not matched to a gene: 3. The CDR3 is made up of 14 amino acids. The sequence derives from a man younger than 35 with COVID-19, enrolled during active disease. Sequencing was performed on peripheral blood. V and J are TRBV10-3 and TRBJ1-6; 7 bases map to TRBD1. The CDR3 spells CAISEGTANSPLHF. The CDR3 DNA follows: TGTGCCATCAGTGAAGGGACAGCAAATTCACCCCTCCACTTT.